This T cell receptor (beta chain) was sequenced in a study of T cell responses to AZD1222 COVID-19 vaccine. Whole-study findings and limits: Donors, mostly white British, included more females; clonal diversity was possibly underestimated. Repertoire sampling was restricted to post-peak T cell response timepoints.

This table comes from immunoSEQ multiplex PCR, and its TCRdb copy is limited to in-frame clones, with some not included. The sample shows roughly 160,000 clones, approximately 93% of them seen only once. Germline values: CDR1 GTSNPN, CDR2 SVGIG (reference sequence). The V gene lost 0 bases and the J gene lost 2 bases, with 8 bases spanning the gap. This CDR3 region has 14 residues. On this clone: Antigen: not known.

The source material was peripheral blood, sampled on day 0 of AZD1222 vaccination. This TCR was recovered from an adult in good health. V is TRBV30 and J is TRBJ1-3; the D is unclear. The CDR3 region has the DNA TGTGCCTGGAGTGTACTTCAGCCTGGAAACACCATATATTTT. It translates to CAWSVLQPGNTIYF.